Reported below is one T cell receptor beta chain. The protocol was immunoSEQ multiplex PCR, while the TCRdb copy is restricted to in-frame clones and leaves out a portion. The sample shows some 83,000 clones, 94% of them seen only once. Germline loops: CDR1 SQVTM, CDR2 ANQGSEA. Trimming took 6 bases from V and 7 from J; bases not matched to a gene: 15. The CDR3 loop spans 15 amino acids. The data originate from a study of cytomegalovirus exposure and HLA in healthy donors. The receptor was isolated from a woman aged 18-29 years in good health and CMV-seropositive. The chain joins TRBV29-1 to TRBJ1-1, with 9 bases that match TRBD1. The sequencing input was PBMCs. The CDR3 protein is CSVGQGFLGMSEAFF. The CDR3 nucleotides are TGCAGCGTGGGACAGGGCTTTCTGGGAATGAGTGAAGCTTTCTTT.